This T cell receptor beta chain comes out of a study of blood T cell repertoires in COVID-19. Study-wide background: From T cells, B-cell-depleted T cells, or PBMCs came the material, which was cDNA or gDNA.

Libraries were prepared by immunoSEQ multiplex PCR; TCRdb keeps only in-frame clonotypes and omits some of them. The sample holds over 70,000 clones, 70% to 80% seen once. The germline gives CDR1 SGHDN, CDR2 FVKESK. This CDR3 region has 20 residues. Deletions cut 4 bases from V and 0 bases from J, with 25 bases between. The chain couples TRBV14 to TRBJ1-3; perhaps TRBD1 as D (5 bases). Sequenced sample: peripheral blood. The sequence came from a man aged 65 to 79 with active or convalescent COVID-19. The CDR3 DNA reads TGTGCCAGCAGCCTCAAGCCAATAGGACACTTATCCCTCTCTGGAAACACCATATATTTT. Its protein is CASSLKPIGHLSLSGNTIYF.